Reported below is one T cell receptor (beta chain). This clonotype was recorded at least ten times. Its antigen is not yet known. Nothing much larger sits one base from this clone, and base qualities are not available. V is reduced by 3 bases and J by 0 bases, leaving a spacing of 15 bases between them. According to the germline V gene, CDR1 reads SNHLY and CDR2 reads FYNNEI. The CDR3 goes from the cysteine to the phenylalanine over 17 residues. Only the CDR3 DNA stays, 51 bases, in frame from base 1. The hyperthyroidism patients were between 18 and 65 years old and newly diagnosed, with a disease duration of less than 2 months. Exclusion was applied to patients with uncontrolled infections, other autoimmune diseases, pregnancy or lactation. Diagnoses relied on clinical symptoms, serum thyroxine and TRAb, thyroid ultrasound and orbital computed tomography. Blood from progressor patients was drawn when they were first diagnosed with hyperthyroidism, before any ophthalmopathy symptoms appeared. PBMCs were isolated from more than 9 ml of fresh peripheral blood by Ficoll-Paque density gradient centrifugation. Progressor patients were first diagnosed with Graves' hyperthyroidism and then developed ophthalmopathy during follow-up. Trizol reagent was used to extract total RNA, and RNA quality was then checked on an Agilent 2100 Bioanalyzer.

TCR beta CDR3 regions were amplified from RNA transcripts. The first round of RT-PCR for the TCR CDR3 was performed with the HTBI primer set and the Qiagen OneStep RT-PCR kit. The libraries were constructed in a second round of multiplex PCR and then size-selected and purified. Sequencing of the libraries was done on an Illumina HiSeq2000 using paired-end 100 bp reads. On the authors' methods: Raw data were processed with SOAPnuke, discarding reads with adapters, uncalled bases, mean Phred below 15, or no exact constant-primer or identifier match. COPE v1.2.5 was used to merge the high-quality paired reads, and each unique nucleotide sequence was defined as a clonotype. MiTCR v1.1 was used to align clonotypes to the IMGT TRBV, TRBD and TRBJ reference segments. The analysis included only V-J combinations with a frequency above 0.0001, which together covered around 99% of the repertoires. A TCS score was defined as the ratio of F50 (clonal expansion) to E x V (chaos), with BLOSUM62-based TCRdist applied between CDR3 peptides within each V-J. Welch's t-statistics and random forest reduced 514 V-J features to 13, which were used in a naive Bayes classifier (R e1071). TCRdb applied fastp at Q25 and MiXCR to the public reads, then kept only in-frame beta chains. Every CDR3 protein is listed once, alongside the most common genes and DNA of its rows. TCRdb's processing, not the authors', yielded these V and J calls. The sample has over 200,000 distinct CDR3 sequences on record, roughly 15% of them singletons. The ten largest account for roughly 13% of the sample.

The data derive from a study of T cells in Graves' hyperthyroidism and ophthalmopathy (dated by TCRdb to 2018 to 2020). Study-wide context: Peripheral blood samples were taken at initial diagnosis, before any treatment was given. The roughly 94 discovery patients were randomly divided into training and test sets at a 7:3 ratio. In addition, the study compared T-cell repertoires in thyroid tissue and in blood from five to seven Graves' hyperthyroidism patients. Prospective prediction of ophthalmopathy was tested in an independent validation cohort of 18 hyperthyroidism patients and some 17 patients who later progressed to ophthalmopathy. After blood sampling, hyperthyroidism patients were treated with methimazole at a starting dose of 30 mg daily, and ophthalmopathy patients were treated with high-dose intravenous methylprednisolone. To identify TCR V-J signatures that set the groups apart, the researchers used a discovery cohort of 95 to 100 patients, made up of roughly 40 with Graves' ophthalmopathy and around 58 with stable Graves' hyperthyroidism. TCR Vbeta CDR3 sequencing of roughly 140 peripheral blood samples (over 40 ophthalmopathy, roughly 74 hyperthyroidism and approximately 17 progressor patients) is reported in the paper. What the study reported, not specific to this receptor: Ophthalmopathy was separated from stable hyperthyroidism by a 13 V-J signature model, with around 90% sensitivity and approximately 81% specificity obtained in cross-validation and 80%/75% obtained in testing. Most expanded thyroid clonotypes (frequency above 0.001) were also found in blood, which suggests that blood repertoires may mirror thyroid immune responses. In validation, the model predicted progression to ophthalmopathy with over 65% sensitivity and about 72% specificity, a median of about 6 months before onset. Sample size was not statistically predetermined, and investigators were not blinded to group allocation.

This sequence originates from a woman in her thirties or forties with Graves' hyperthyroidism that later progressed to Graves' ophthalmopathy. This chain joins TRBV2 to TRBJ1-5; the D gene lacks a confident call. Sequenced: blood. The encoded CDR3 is CASSEFSAVYSNQPQHF. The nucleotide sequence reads TGTGCCAGCAGTGAGTTCTCGGCAGTCTATAGCAATCAGCCCCAGCATTTT.